Shown below are 21 T cell receptor beta chains from a single sample sequenced in a study of prognosis after radiotherapy for stage I lung cancer. The genomic DNA TCR beta CDR3 region underwent two rounds of multiplex PCR. For every TRBV and TRBJ gene, a specific primer was used in first-round PCR. TCRdb passed the multiplex PCR reads through MiXCR, listing each CDR3 protein once. The sample lists about 59,000 distinct CDR3 sequences; around 27% were seen once. Sequencing was performed on PBMCs, taken before or after stereotactic body radiation therapy (not recorded which). These receptors all come from a donor aged 50 or older with non-small cell lung cancer.

This clonotype appeared many times. V is TRBV20-1 and J is TRBJ1-1; D perhaps matches TRBD1 (5 bases). Germline-derived CDR1 and CDR2 are DFQATT and SNEGSKA (reference sequence). The CDR3 is 13 residues long. DNA for the CDR3: TGCAGGGGAAAAGGGACCTTGAACACTGAAGCTTTCTTT. This translates into CRGKGTLNTEAFF.

Notes on this clonotype: Given a much more abundant clone one base away, this may be a read error. The chain couples TRBV6-5 to TRBJ1-4; D not resolved. V lost 6 bases and J lost 7, with 15 bases in between. From germline, CDR1 is MNHEY and CDR2 SVGAGI. The length of the CDR3 is 14 residues. The CDR3 DNA reads TGTGCCAGCAGGTACCGAACCTACGGTGAAAAACTGTTTTTT. Translating it yields CASRYRTYGEKLFF.

In its sample, this clonotype was seen many times. This chain uses TRBV6-1 with TRBJ2-3, with 8 bases matching TRBD2. The V segment lost 3 bases and the J segment 4 bases; nucleotides outside the gene matches: 6. The CDR3 loop spans 15 amino acids. Germline V gene sequence: CDR1 MNHNS, CDR2 SASEGT. The CDR3 DNA reads TGTGCCAGCAGTGAGATAGCGGGGATGTCAGATACGCAGTATTTT. Amino acid sequence: CASSEIAGMSDTQYF.

Concerning this clonotype: This likely reflects a read error, since a far larger clone is one base away. The chain uses TRBV6-8 and TRBJ2-3, with 9 bases that match TRBD2. Germline CDR1 and CDR2: MNHGY and SAAAGT. The ends lost 9 bases at V and 1 base at J; junction bases unmatched: 11. There are 16 residues in the CDR3. The CDR3 bases are TGTGCCAGTGCCCCCGGCGGGGGGGCCCGCACAGATACGCAGTATTTT. Translated, it gives CASAPGGGARTDTQYF.

The chain carries TRBV6-2 or TRBV6-3 and TRBJ1-2; possibly TRBD1 for D (5 bases). This CDR3 spans 15 amino acids. The ends were cut back, 7 bases at V and 0 bases at J, with 15 bases in the middle. The germline V gene encodes CDR1 MNHEY and CDR2 SVGEGT. CDR3 loop: CASIRAGMTNYGYTF. The CDR3 coding sequence is TGTGCCAGCATTCGAGCAGGGATGACTAACTATGGCTACACCTTC.

Many counts were recorded for this clonotype. Here the CDR3 reads CASSLERRTGRFGYGYTF. CDR3 nucleotide sequence: TGTGCCAGCAGCTTAGAGCGCCGGACAGGGAGGTTTGGGTATGGCTACACCTTC. The chain joins TRBV7-2 to TRBJ1-2; TRBD1 matches at 8 bases. Per germline, CDR1 SGHTA and CDR2 FQGNSA. CDR3 size: 18 residues. Unmatched junction bases numbered 15, after V lost 1 base and J lost 5 bases.

This clonotype was observed many times. V usage is TRBV2 and J usage is TRBJ1-1; D is unresolved. Germline CDR1 and CDR2: SNHLY and FYNNEI. V lost 7 bases and J lost 3, with 12 bases in between. The CDR3 totals 13 residues. The CDR3 DNA is TGTGCCAGCATCGAGGGCTCTTACACTGAAGCTTTCTTT. This codes for CASIEGSYTEAFF.

A few counts support this clonotype. A much larger clone sits a single nucleotide away, making a read error possible. The chain links TRBV3-1 to TRBJ1-1; no clear D. Trimming removed 2 bases at V and 11 bases at J, with 12 bases between. Germline values: CDR1 LGHDT, CDR2 YNNKEL (reference sequence). CDR3 length: 12 amino acids. The CDR3 loop reads CASSQTQGCAFF. DNA of the CDR3: TGTGCCAGCAGCCAAACACAAGGATGTGCTTTCTTT.

Ten or more counts support this clonotype. V and J are TRBV19 and TRBJ2-1; no reliable D call. The germline gives CDR1 LNHDA, CDR2 SQIVND (reference sequence). This CDR3 spans 13 amino acids. V was clipped by 4 bases and J by 9 bases, with 13 bases between them. The CDR3, as DNA: TGTGCCAGTAGTAGGGTCCCAGTTACTGAGCAGTTCTTC. Amino acids: CASSRVPVTEQFF.

This clonotype was counted ten times or more. The chain employs TRBV7-9 and TRBJ2-5; D call uncertain. The germline V and J ends were trimmed by 5 bases and 4 bases, with 8 bases remaining between them. The CDR3 length is 12 residues. CDR1 and CDR2 from the germline V gene are SEHNR and FQNEAQ (reference sequence). As DNA, the CDR3 is TGTGCCAGCAGCGATCTACTAGAGACCCAGTACTTC. It codes for CASSDLLETQYF.

This clonotype was recorded at least ten times. The genes are TRBV2 and TRBJ2-4; 8 positions agree with TRBD1. V dropped 2 bases and J dropped 1; count of bases not matched to a gene: 10. Germline-derived CDR1 and CDR2 are SNHLY and FYNNEI. The CDR3 length is 18 residues. The DNA of the CDR3 is TGTGCCAGCAGTGAAAAGTGGGGGACAGGAAATGCCAAAAACATTCAGTACTTC. Encoded protein: CASSEKWGTGNAKNIQYF.

This clonotype appeared many times. V gene TRBV29-1 combines with J gene TRBJ2-2; TRBD1 matches 11 bases. This CDR3 has 14 residues. With V trimmed by 6 bases and J by 7 bases, 7 bases remained unmatched. Germline V CDR1 and CDR2: SQVTM, ANQGSEA. CDR3 sequence: CSVKDRGLGGELFF. In DNA form, the CDR3 reads TGCAGCGTGAAGGACAGGGGGCTTGGCGGGGAGCTGTTTTTT.

V usage is TRBV2 and J usage is TRBJ1-5, with D unresolved. Germline CDR1 SNHLY, CDR2 FYNNEI. Trimming cost V 6 bases and J 4 bases, with 13 bases left between them. The CDR3 has 14 amino acids. CDR3 DNA sequence: TGTGCCAGCAGAGCAGGAGATAGAAATCAGCCCCAGCATTTT. It specifies CASRAGDRNQPQHF.

This clonotype was counted at least ten times. The chain couples TRBV6-1 to TRBJ1-1, with D possibly being TRBD1 (5 bases). Germline V gene sequence: CDR1 MNHNS, CDR2 SASEGT. The CDR3 is 13 residues long. Between the trimmed V and J ends, which lost 7 bases and 1 base, there was a span of 10 bases. The CDR3 sequence is CASKKTENTEAFF. DNA for the CDR3: TGTGCCAGCAAAAAGACAGAGAACACTGAAGCTTTCTTT.

This clonotype appeared many times. V gene TRBV5-6 combines with J gene TRBJ2-7, with TRBD1 as a possible D gene (5 bases). With 3 bases removed from V and 3 bases from J, the gap between germline ends came to 7 bases. From germline, CDR1 is SGHDT and CDR2 YYEEEE. The CDR3 sequence is 12 residues long. CDR3 sequence (DNA): TGTGCCAGCAGCTACGACAGCTACGAGCAGTACTTC. It translates to CASSYDSYEQYF.

Notes on this clonotype: Given a much more abundant clone one base away, this may be a read error. The chain couples TRBV4-1 to TRBJ2-1, with D perhaps TRBD1 or TRBD2 (5 bases each). The CDR3 runs 14 residues. In germline, CDR1 is MGHRA, CDR2 YSYEKL. This CDR3 is CASSQDWRGDEQSF. The CDR3 DNA sequence: TGCGCCAGCAGCCAAGATTGGAGAGGGGATGAGCAGTCCTTC.

There are many counts of this clonotype. The chain employs TRBV2 and TRBJ1-3; D remains ambiguous. This CDR3 has 14 residues. Trimming left V 1 base short and J 4 bases short, with 8 bases between. Per germline, CDR1 SNHLY and CDR2 FYNNEI. The CDR3 bases are TGTGCCAGCAGTGAAGGGGTCGCAGGAAACACCATATATTTT. This codes for CASSEGVAGNTIYF.

To note about this clonotype: A far larger clone differs by one base, so this is likely a read error. The chain uses TRBV6-8 and TRBJ2-7, with 9 bases aligning to TRBD1. CDR1 MNHGY and CDR2 SAAAGT come from the germline V gene. The V gene end was trimmed by 9 bases and the J gene end by 2 bases; junction bases not matched to a gene: 14. The CDR3 is 16 amino acids. The CDR3: CARSRRRDRDTYEQYF. In nucleotides, the CDR3 is TGTGCCAGAAGTCGTCGCCGGGACAGGGATACCTACGAGCAGTACTTC.

Regarding this clonotype: This sequence is one base from a far larger clone and is likely a read error. The V call is TRBV6-4, the J call TRBJ2-2; D not resolved. Looked up from germline, CDR1 is MRHNA and CDR2 is SNTAGT. This CDR3 region has 15 residues. V lost 5 bases, J lost 4 bases, and 14 bases lay in between. The CDR3 spells CASSYRKGGTGELFF. The CDR3 coding sequence is TGTGCCAGCAGTTACAGAAAGGGCGGCACCGGGGAGCTGTTTTTT.

The chain has TRBV12-3 or TRBV12-4 and TRBJ2-1; D unclear. V gave up 4 bases and J gave up 1 base, with 14 bases separating them. The CDR3 has 16 amino acids. CDR3 in DNA: TGTGCCAGCAGTTCCATGTCTTCCAGATCCTACAATGAGCAGTTCTTC. It encodes CASSSMSSRSYNEQFF.

There are many counts of this clonotype. This chain uses TRBV5-1 with TRBJ2-1; D is perhaps TRBD1 (5 bases). V was cut by 1 base and J by 2 bases, with 10 bases left in between. The CDR3 totals 15 residues. Germline V lookup: CDR1 SGHRS, CDR2 YFSETQ. The CDR3 DNA reads as TGCGCCAGCAGCTTGTCAGGGTCCCCCTACAATGAGCAGTTCTTC. This translates into CASSLSGSPYNEQFF. The entire variable domain, with the rest obtained from reference TRBV5-1 and TRBJ2-1, is as follows: KAGVTQTPRYLIKTRGQQVTLSCSPISGHRSVSWYQQTPGQGLQFLFEYFSETQRNKGNFPGRFSGRQFSNSRSEMNVSTLELGDSALYLCASSLSGSPYNEQFFGPGTRLTVL.